Here is one T cell receptor beta chain with its context. What it binds is unknown. These data belong to a study of cytomegalovirus exposure and HLA in healthy donors. Across the study: The same platform used for the 600 to 750 first-cohort repertoires was also used for the 120 or so validation repertoires, as a later analysis reported. Study outcomes and limitations: According to reports, the classifier identified cytomegalovirus status with high specificity and sensitivity.

Clones were read by immunoSEQ multiplex PCR, and TCRdb kept only the in-frame ones, dropping some. The profile shows more than 90,000 clones, roughly 88% of them singletons. Germline V gene sequence: CDR1 SGHRS, CDR2 YFSETQ. The CDR3 sequence is 15 residues long. V dropped 1 base and J dropped 1; count of bases not matched to a gene: 2. The sample was PBMCs. The receptor was derived from a man between 18 and 29 years old in good health and CMV-seronegative. The genes are TRBV5-1 and TRBJ1-1, with TRBD1 identical over 9 bases. The CDR3 region has the DNA TGCGCCAGCAGCTTGAGGACAGGGGCGAACACTGAAGCTTTCTTT. Translation gives CASSLRTGANTEAFF.